One sample yielded the 30 T cell receptor beta chains listed below, sequenced in a study of metastatic and nonmetastatic thyroid tumors. TCRdb re-clonotyped the PCR reads via MiXCR. Here the sample spans tens of thousands of clones, 15% being singletons. Before thyroid surgery, none of the patients had received any treatment. The sequenced sample consisted of blood. These receptors all come from a female donor with papillary thyroid cancer or a benign thyroid nodule (not recorded which). Some clones in this sample may be carry-over from other donors' samples.

This clone was seen ten or more times. The rearrangement joins TRBV7-9 to TRBJ2-7, with 9 bases lining up with TRBD1. Losses at the gene ends were 5 bases for V and 2 bases for J; bases not matched to a gene: 7. The V gene's germline CDR1 is SEHNR and CDR2 FQNEAQ (reference sequence). The CDR3 spans 15 residues. The CDR3 reads CASSRGTGMTYEQYF. The CDR3 nucleotides are TGTGCCAGCAGCCGGGGGACAGGGATGACCTACGAGCAGTACTTC.

This clone was seen at least ten times. The V and J genes are TRBV27 and TRBJ2-1; TRBD2 matches at 13 bases. Trimming removed 0 bases from V and 4 bases from J; junction bases left unmatched: 12. The CDR3 is 20 amino acids. Germline CDR1 is MNHEY and CDR2 is SMNVEV (reference sequence). The CDR3 DNA is TGTGCCAGCAGTTTATCGAGGAGTGACGGGACTAGCGGGAAGTACAATGAGCAGTTCTTC. This gives the protein CASSLSRSDGTSGKYNEQFF.

This clone appeared a few times. The rearrangement uses TRBV6-4 and TRBJ1-5; perhaps TRBD1 as D (6 bases). This CDR3 contains 15 residues. Trimming pared 7 bases from V and 0 bases from J, leaving 13 bases between. Germline V lookup: CDR1 MRHNA, CDR2 SNTAGT. The CDR3: CASNGGHFSNQPQHF. CDR3 in DNA: TGTGCCAGCAACGGGGGGCACTTTAGCAATCAGCCCCAGCATTTT.

This clone was seen many times. The chain carries TRBV12-3 or TRBV12-4 and TRBJ2-3; maybe TRBD2 (7 bases). CDR3 length: 15 amino acids. Trimming left V 7 bases short and J 2 bases short, with 16 bases between. CDR3: CASTKGGASTDTQYF. In DNA form, the CDR3 reads TGTGCCAGCACAAAGGGGGGGGCGTCCACAGATACGCAGTATTTT.

This clone was recorded many times. The chain uses TRBV18 and TRBJ2-3; 10 bases agree with TRBD2. CDR3 size: 17 residues. Per germline, CDR1 KGHSH and CDR2 LQKENI. Trimming cost V 1 base and J 2 bases; bases outside gene matches: 6. CDR3 amino acids: CASSPRRTSGLTDTQYF. Written as DNA, the CDR3 is TGTGCCAGCTCACCACGTAGGACTAGCGGACTCACAGATACGCAGTATTTT. The full variable domain, completed using reference TRBV18 and TRBJ2-3, is NAGVMQNPRHLVRRRGQEARLRCSPMKGHSHVYWYRQLPEEGLKFMVYLQKENIIDESGMPKERFSAEFPKEGPSILRIQQVVRGDSAAYFCASSPRRTSGLTDTQYFGPGTRLTVL.

At least ten counts were recorded for this clone. The chain combines TRBV19 with TRBJ2-7, with TRBD2 identical over 8 bases. Germline V lookup: CDR1 LNHDA, CDR2 SQIVND (reference sequence). J was trimmed by 2 bases and V by 6 bases; bases with no gene match: 9. There are 15 residues in the CDR3. DNA for the CDR3: TGTGCCAGTAGCTCGAGTGTAGCGGGACCCTACGAGCAGTACTTC. Its protein is CASSSSVAGPYEQYF.

This clone appeared many times. The chain combines TRBV12-3 or TRBV12-4 with TRBJ1-4; the D gene is possibly TRBD1 (5 bases). V lost 3 bases to trimming and J lost 7 bases, with 12 bases between them. There are 14 residues in the CDR3. The CDR3 reads CASSLREQGEKLFF. The CDR3 DNA is TGTGCCAGCAGTTTGAGGGAGCAGGGTGAAAAACTGTTTTTT.

The chain has TRBV28 and TRBJ2-7; tentative D call: TRBD2 (6 bases). V gave up 4 bases and J gave up 2 bases, with 18 bases separating them. The CDR3 is 16 residues long. Germline V lookup: CDR1 MDHEN, CDR2 SYDVKM. The CDR3 region is CASSSFLSGVPYEQYF. The DNA of the CDR3 is TGTGCCAGCAGTTCTTTTCTATCGGGAGTACCCTACGAGCAGTACTTC.

This clone appeared many times. The V and J genes are TRBV19 and TRBJ2-3, with 8 bases lining up with TRBD1. CDR3 length equals 15 residues. With V trimmed by 5 bases and J by 3 bases, 7 bases remained unmatched. Germline V gene data show CDR1 as LNHDA and CDR2 as SQIVND (reference sequence). The CDR3 DNA is TGTGCCAGTAGTCAACGGACAGGGAGAACAGATACGCAGTATTTT. Its protein product is CASSQRTGRTDTQYF.

The chain has TRBV6-1 and TRBJ1-2; 10 nucleotides agree with TRBD1. Germline trimming cut 6 bases from V and 7 bases from J; bases unmatched to any gene: 8. This CDR3 is built from 14 residues. Germline V gene sequence: CDR1 MNHNS, CDR2 SASEGT. The CDR3 loop reads CASRRQGAGLGYTF. CDR3 nucleotide sequence: TGTGCCAGCAGACGACAGGGGGCCGGGCTTGGCTACACCTTC.

This clone has at least ten counts. CDR3 nucleotide sequence: TGCAGTGCTAGAACCGGCCTAAACTACGAGCAGTACTTC. It yields the protein CSARTGLNYEQYF. The J gene is TRBJ2-7, the V gene TRBV20-1; D not resolved. Germline-derived CDR1 and CDR2 are DFQATT and SNEGSKA (reference sequence). V lost 2 bases to trimming and J lost 3 bases, with 11 bases between them. This CDR3 region has 13 residues.

This clone was seen many times. The chain couples TRBV28 to TRBJ2-2, with D uncertain. Looked up from germline, CDR1 is MDHEN and CDR2 is SYDVKM. V lost 8 bases to trimming and J lost 4 bases, with 5 bases between them. The CDR3 extends over 11 amino acids. CDR3 sequence reads: CASYGTGELFF. The DNA of the CDR3 is TGTGCCAGCTATGGCACCGGGGAGCTGTTTTTT.

The chain combines TRBV12-3 or TRBV12-4 with TRBJ1-5, with D possibly being TRBD1 (5 bases). This CDR3 has 16 residues. Between the trimmed V and J ends, which lost 0 bases and 6 bases, there was a span of 15 bases. The CDR3 sequence is CASSLAFLPGVQPQHF. Written as DNA, the CDR3 is TGTGCCAGCAGTTTAGCGTTTCTACCGGGGGTTCAGCCCCAGCATTTT.

The table lists this clone with many counts. CDR3 in DNA: TGCGCCAGCAGCTTTATCGGTCCATTTTCCTATCAGCCCCAGCATTTT. Its translation: CASSFIGPFSYQPQHF. The V gene is TRBV5-1, the J gene TRBJ1-5; the D is unclear. Trimming removed 2 bases at V and 5 bases at J, with 17 bases between. The CDR3 is 16 residues long. Germline lookup yields CDR1 SGHRS and CDR2 YFSETQ. Using reference TRBV5-1 and TRBJ1-5 for the parts outside the CDR3, the full variable domain is KAGVTQTPRYLIKTRGQQVTLSCSPISGHRSVSWYQQTPGQGLQFLFEYFSETQRNKGNFPGRFSGRQFSNSRSEMNVSTLELGDSALYLCASSFIGPFSYQPQHFGDGTRLSIL.

This clone was recorded a few times. At one boundary the junction diverges from the germline segment, which might be a read error. The chain joins TRBV15 to TRBJ2-7; TRBD2 might be the D (5 bases). The CDR3 is 15 amino acids. Germline-derived CDR1 and CDR2 are LNHNV and YYDKDF (reference sequence). CDR3 sequence (DNA): TGTGCCACCAGCAGAGAGGGTGGCGCGGGCTACGGGCAGTACTTC. Protein sequence: CATSREGGAGYGQYF.

By frequency in the sample, this clone is medium-sized (0.01 to 0.1%). The rearrangement joins TRBV24-1 to TRBJ2-1; TRBD2 agrees at 14 bases. V shed 4 bases and J 9 bases; nucleotides not matched to a gene: 7. Germline CDR1 and CDR2: KGHDR and SFDVKD. This CDR3 spans 16 amino acids. Here the CDR3 reads CATSERGLAGVSEQFF. In DNA, the CDR3 is TGTGCCACCAGTGAACGGGGACTAGCGGGAGTGAGTGAGCAGTTCTTC.

This chain links TRBV30 with TRBJ1-3; perhaps TRBD1 as D (6 bases). The CDR3 is made up of 14 amino acids. CDR1 and CDR2 (germline): GTSNPN, SVGIG (reference sequence). Trimming pared 3 bases from V and 3 bases from J, leaving 12 bases between. The CDR3 region has the DNA TGTGCCTGGAGGATACAGGGAAATGGAAACACCATATATTTT. Translating it yields CAWRIQGNGNTIYF.

This clone was seen repeatedly, ten times or more. The rearrangement joins TRBV5-6 to TRBJ2-3, with 10 bases aligning to TRBD2. CDR3 size: 17 residues. V trimming: 2 bases; J trimming: 5 bases; junction bases outside the gene matches: 11. Germline CDR1 reads SGHDT; CDR2 reads YYEEEE. The CDR3 DNA follows: TGTGCCAGCAGCTTTAAGTCGGGCCCTAGCGGGAGAGATACGCAGTATTTT. Protein: CASSFKSGPSGRDTQYF.

This clone was seen repeatedly, ten times or more. The V gene is TRBV5-4, the J gene TRBJ1-1; TRBD1 might be the D (5 bases). The germline V gene encodes CDR1 SGHNT and CDR2 YYREEE (reference sequence). The V gene lost 4 bases and the J gene lost 1 base, with 11 bases spanning the gap. This CDR3 is built from 14 residues. The CDR3 protein is CASSLTQGNTEAFF. CDR3 nucleotides: TGTGCCAGCAGCCTAACTCAGGGGAACACTGAAGCTTTCTTT.

The chain combines TRBV5-1 with TRBJ1-2; TRBD1 matches at 8 bases. V shed 0 bases, J shed 7 bases, and the junction held 8 bases outside the gene matches. The CDR3 loop spans 15 amino acids. CDR1 SGHRS and CDR2 YFSETQ come from the germline V gene. The CDR3 region is CASSLDPQGARGYTF. CDR3 in DNA: TGCGCCAGCAGCTTGGATCCCCAGGGGGCGCGTGGCTACACCTTC.

This clone counts as medium-sized. The chain links TRBV10-3 to TRBJ2-7, with 10 bases fitting TRBD2. Germline V gene sequence: CDR1 ENHRY, CDR2 SYGVKD. The CDR3 spans 15 residues. V shed 2 bases, J shed 2 bases, and the junction held 3 bases outside the gene matches. CDR3 DNA sequence: TGTGCCATCAGTGAGCCAGGACTAGCGGCCTACGAGCAGTACTTC. Protein product: CAISEPGLAAYEQYF.

In its sample, this clone was seen many times. V gene TRBV7-2 combines with J gene TRBJ2-5; 14 nucleotides line up with TRBD2. In germline, CDR1 is SGHTA, CDR2 FQGNSA. The CDR3 runs 16 residues. The V gene end was trimmed by 5 bases and the J gene end by 5 bases; junction bases not matched to a gene: 7. The CDR3 loop is CASSLGLAGGTETQYF. CDR3 DNA sequence: TGTGCCAGCAGCCTTGGACTAGCGGGAGGAACGGAGACCCAGTACTTC.

This clone was recorded at least ten times. A read error may be the cause here, since a much bigger clone is one base away. The same CDR3 can be traced to other DNA sequences in this sample. The chain carries TRBV5-1 and TRBJ1-4; perhaps TRBD1 as D (6 bases). V dropped 2 bases and J dropped 5 bases, with 19 bases sitting between them. This CDR3 is built from 17 residues. CDR1 and CDR2 (germline): SGHRS, YFSETQ. CDR3 region: CASSFDTGGVTNEKLFF. The DNA of the CDR3 is TGCGCCAGCAGCTTCGACACGGGGGGCGTAACAAATGAAAAACTGTTTTTT.

This clone was seen ten or more times. The chain recombines TRBV3-1 with TRBJ1-1, with unresolved D. CDR1 and CDR2 (germline): LGHDT, YNNKEL (reference sequence). The length of the CDR3 is 14 residues. Trimming stripped 4 bases from V and 0 bases from J, with 9 bases between. The CDR3 reads CASSRMVMNTEAFF. Here the CDR3 DNA reads TGTGCCAGCAGCCGTATGGTCATGAACACTGAAGCTTTCTTT.

This clone has at least ten counts. This rearrangement joins TRBV7-2 to TRBJ2-4, with 8 bases aligning to TRBD2. The trim removed 1 base at V and 3 bases at J, leaving 11 bases unmatched. Germline V lookup: CDR1 SGHTA, CDR2 FQGNSA. The CDR3 is 18 amino acids. The CDR3, as DNA: TGTGCCAGCAGCTTAGTAGGCAGCGGGAGTCCCGGCAAAAACATTCAGTACTTC. It is translated as CASSLVGSGSPGKNIQYF.

For this clone: One end of the junction is discordant with germline, which a read error may explain. For the CDR3, the DNA is TGTGCCAGTAGCTCCACGGGGCAATCCTACGAGCAGTACTTC. As protein: CASSSTGQSYEQYF. This chain joins TRBV7-2 and TRBJ2-7, with D possibly being TRBD1 or TRBD2 (5 bases each). Germline CDR1 is SGHTA and CDR2 is FQGNSA. The CDR3 is 14 amino acids.

This clone was observed many times. The J gene is TRBJ2-3, the V gene TRBV5-4, with D possibly TRBD1 on 5 matching bases. Germline loops: CDR1 SGHNT, CDR2 YYREEE (reference sequence). Deletions cut 0 bases from V and 6 bases from J, with 8 bases between. CDR3 length equals 13 residues. In DNA, the CDR3 is TGTGCCAGCAGCTTGGGACAGTCGGATACGCAGTATTTT. Translating gives CASSLGQSDTQYF.

The table lists this clone with many counts. The chain joins TRBV18 to TRBJ1-5, with D maybe TRBD1 (6 bases). The CDR3 is made up of 15 amino acids. The ends were cut back, 6 bases at V and 0 bases at J, with 12 bases in the middle. Germline V gene lookup returns CDR1 KGHSH and CDR2 LQKENI. This CDR3 is CASSGTHYSNQPQHF. Here the CDR3 DNA reads TGTGCCAGCTCCGGGACACATTATAGCAATCAGCCCCAGCATTTT.

Ten or more counts support this clone. The gene calls are TRBV5-1 and TRBJ2-5; tentatively, D is TRBD2 (6 bases). Deletions cut 4 bases from V and 0 bases from J, with 25 bases between. The germline gives CDR1 SGHRS, CDR2 YFSETQ. The CDR3 totals 19 residues. The CDR3: CASSPQQDYRYAYQETQYF. CDR3 DNA: TGCGCCAGCAGCCCCCAACAGGACTACAGATACGCGTACCAAGAGACCCAGTACTTC.

Ten or more counts support this clone. This same CDR3 is encoded by further DNA sequences in the sample. The chain is built from TRBV28 and TRBJ2-1; 8 nucleotides match TRBD1. Germline V gives CDR1 MDHEN, CDR2 SYDVKM. The CDR3 is 20 residues long. V gave up 2 bases and J gave up 0 bases; unmatched junction bases: 15. The CDR3: CASSLIGLPRGLSSYNEQFF. As DNA, the CDR3 is TGTGCCAGCAGTTTAATAGGGCTCCCCAGGGGGCTTAGCTCCTACAATGAGCAGTTCTTC. Combining the CDR3 with reference TRBV28 and TRBJ2-1 gives the whole variable domain DVKVTQSSRYLVKRTGEKVFLECVQDMDHENMFWYRQDPGLGLRLIYFSYDVKMKEKGDIPEGYSVSREKKERFSLILESASTNQTSMYLCASSLIGLPRGLSSYNEQFFGPGTRLTVL.